This is a list of T cell receptor beta chains from one sample in a study. TCRdb reprocessed the RT-PCR reads with MiXCR, giving one entry per CDR3 protein. Of about 680,000 distinct CDR3 sequences in the sample, 14% were seen once. Sequencing was done on a sample of memory CD4+ T cells from blood. These TCRs come from a female donor in good health, serving as a healthy control. Both conserved end residues are part of each CDR3. D genes are given only for firm matches. Rows may omit the clone size; those that give it use once, few, many or a size class.

CASSEWALLSSSYNEQFF	TGTGCCAGCAGTGAATGGGCTCTCCTCTCAAGCTCCTACAATGAGCAGTTCTTC	-	TRBJ2-1	TRBV6-1	-
CATSDKAMSEQFF	TGTGCCACCAGTGATAAGGCGATGAGTGAGCAGTTCTTC	-	TRBJ2-1	TRBV24-1	-
CASSLHGVGEQYF	TGCGCCAGCAGCTTGCACGGGGTCGGCGAGCAGTACTTC	-	TRBJ2-7	TRBV5-1	-
CASISSGNTIYF	TGTGCCAGCATAAGTTCTGGAAACACCATATATTTT	-	TRBJ1-3	TRBV27	few
CASSLGPEDTQYF	TGTGCCAGCAGCTTAGGACCCGAAGATACGCAGTATTTT	-	TRBJ2-3	TRBV11-3	-
CATSDFWDDTTYGYTF	TGTGCCACCAGTGATTTCTGGGACGACACTACCTATGGCTACACCTTC	-	TRBJ1-2	TRBV24-1	many
CSACPGLTTDTQYF	TGCAGTGCTTGTCCGGGCCTTACCACAGATACGCAGTATTTT	-	TRBJ2-3	TRBV20-1	-
CSVGRGDSNQPQHF	TGCAGCGTTGGGAGGGGGGATAGCAATCAGCCCCAGCATTTT	-	TRBJ1-5	TRBV29-1	many
CASSAQQGSYNSPLHF	TGTGCCAGCAGCGCCCAACAGGGTTCCTATAATTCACCCCTCCACTTT	-	TRBJ1-6	TRBV9	-
CSARQGEGSEKLFF	TGCAGTGCTAGGCAAGGGGAGGGGAGTGAAAAACTGTTTTTT	-	TRBJ1-4	TRBV20-1	few
CASSLPAGLNEQFF	TGTGCCAGCAGCTTACCAGCGGGGCTCAATGAGCAGTTCTTC	TRBD2	TRBJ2-1	TRBV5-6	many
CASSLSSGTVVYEQYF	TGTGCCAGCAGCCTAAGTTCCGGGACAGTAGTCTACGAGCAGTACTTC	TRBD1	TRBJ2-7	TRBV6-5	many
CASSLGTPELSPLHF	TGTGCCAGCAGTCTCGGGACACCGGAACTTTCACCCCTCCACTTT	-	TRBJ1-6	TRBV27	many
CASSPGPNYNEQFF	TGCGCCAGCAGCCCCGGACCGAACTACAATGAGCAGTTCTTC	-	TRBJ2-1	TRBV5-1	many
CASSGQINQPQHF	TGCGCCAGCAGTGGACAGATCAATCAGCCCCAGCATTTT	-	TRBJ1-5	TRBV10-1	many
CASSTGGYAVEQFF	TGTGCCAGCAGCACAGGGGGTTACGCGGTTGAGCAGTTCTTC	TRBD1	TRBJ2-1	TRBV12-3/TRBV12-4	many
CASSPSDRGGQFF	TGCGCCAGCAGCCCCTCAGACAGGGGAGGGCAGTTCTTC	TRBD1	TRBJ2-1	TRBV5-1	many
CASSRGLDEKLFF	TGTGCCAGCAGTAGGGGGCTTGATGAAAAACTGTTTTTT	TRBD1	TRBJ1-4	TRBV12-3/TRBV12-4	many
CASSLGGQGINEQYF	TGCGCCAGCAGCTTGGGTGGACAGGGTATCAACGAGCAGTACTTC	TRBD1	TRBJ2-7	TRBV5-1	few
CASSQSMGSSGSLDTQYF	TGCGCCAGCAGCCAAAGTATGGGTAGTAGCGGGAGTTTGGATACGCAGTATTTT	TRBD2	TRBJ2-3	TRBV4-3	many
CASSLVTGVDEKLFF	TGTGCCAGCAGCTTAGTTACGGGTGTCGATGAAAAACTGTTTTTT	-	TRBJ1-4	TRBV7-6	-
CASSLADYTEAFF	TGCGCCAGCAGCTTGGCCGACTACACTGAAGCTTTCTTT	-	TRBJ1-1	TRBV5-1	many
CASSLRAGIQETQYF	TGTGCCAGCTCTTTACGGGCGGGGATCCAAGAGACCCAGTACTTC	-	TRBJ2-5	TRBV18	-
CASSLDRVSTQYF	TGCGCCAGCAGCTTGGATCGGGTCTCAACCCAGTACTTC	-	TRBJ2-7	TRBV5-1	-
CASSFSGAETQYF	TGTGCCAGCAGCTTTAGCGGGGCAGAGACCCAGTACTTC	TRBD2	TRBJ2-5	TRBV7-9	many
CSARIRETQYF	TGCAGTGCTAGAATCCGCGAGACCCAGTACTTC	-	TRBJ2-5	TRBV20-1	once
CASSFSTDTGELFF	TGTGCCAGCAGTTTTTCGACAGACACCGGGGAGCTGTTTTTT	-	TRBJ2-2	TRBV12-3/TRBV12-4	-
CASSQDGIKSSGNTIYF	TGCGCCAGCAGCCAAGACGGCATAAAGAGCTCTGGAAACACCATATATTTT	-	TRBJ1-3	TRBV4-3	many
CASSNKGQGSYNEQFF	TGTGCCAGCAGTAATAAGGGACAGGGTTCCTACAATGAGCAGTTCTTC	TRBD1	TRBJ2-1	TRBV6-1	-
CASSQGRGGDIQYF	TGTGCCAGCAGCCAAGGGCGGGGAGGGGACATTCAGTACTTC	TRBD2	TRBJ2-4	TRBV4-2	many
CASSKQAWEYEQYF	TGTGCCAGCAGCAAACAGGCCTGGGAGTACGAGCAGTACTTC	-	TRBJ2-7	TRBV2	-
CSASGRETQYF	TGCAGTGCTAGCGGTCGAGAGACCCAGTACTTC	-	TRBJ2-5	TRBV20-1	many
CASRRLAGRTDTQYF	TGTGCCAGCAGGCGACTAGCGGGTCGCACAGATACGCAGTATTTT	TRBD2	TRBJ2-3	TRBV6-5	-
CASSLNPLDSNEKLFF	TGCGCCAGCAGCTTGAACCCGCTTGACTCTAATGAAAAACTGTTTTTT	-	TRBJ1-4	TRBV5-1	few
CASRHPGQNTEAFF	TGTGCCAGCAGACATCCGGGACAGAACACTGAAGCTTTCTTT	-	TRBJ1-1	TRBV5-1	-
CASSLVAGGPSDTQYF	TGTGCCAGCAGCTTAGTGGCGGGGGGGCCATCAGATACGCAGTATTTT	TRBD2	TRBJ2-3	TRBV7-2	-
CASSFTATFDEQFF	TGTGCCAGCAGCTTTACAGCCACCTTCGATGAGCAGTTCTTC	-	TRBJ2-1	TRBV5-5	few